This T cell receptor (beta chain) derives from a study of blood T cell repertoires in COVID-19. Patients from Seattle were sampled longitudinally, starting during active infection. Assay: immunoSEQ multiplex PCR; the TCRdb copy retains only in-frame clones and omits some. The sample gives about 350,000 clones, roughly 87% of which show up once; 3.9% is in the top ten. The V gene's germline CDR1 is MGHDK and CDR2 SYGVNS. With 6 bases clipped from V and 2 bases from J, the junction kept 6 bases outside the gene matches. The CDR3 length is 15 residues. This TCR came from a woman aged 55-75 years with COVID-19, enrolled during active disease. The sample comprised peripheral blood. The chain combines TRBV25-1 with TRBJ2-2, with TRBD1 matching 7 bases. CDR3 in amino acids: CASRTGQRNTGELFF. CDR3 nucleotide sequence: TGTGCCAGCAGGACGGGACAGAGAAACACCGGGGAGCTGTTTTTT.